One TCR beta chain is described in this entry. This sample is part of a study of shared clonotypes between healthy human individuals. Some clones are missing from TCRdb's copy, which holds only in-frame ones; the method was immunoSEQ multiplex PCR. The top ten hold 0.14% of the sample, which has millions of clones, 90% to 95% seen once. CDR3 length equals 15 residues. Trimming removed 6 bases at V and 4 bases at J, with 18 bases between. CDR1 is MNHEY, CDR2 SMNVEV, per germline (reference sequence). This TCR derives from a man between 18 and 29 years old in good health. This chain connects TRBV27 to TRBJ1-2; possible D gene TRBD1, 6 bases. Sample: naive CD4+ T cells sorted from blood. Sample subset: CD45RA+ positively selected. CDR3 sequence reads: CASRNPGGPLYGYTF. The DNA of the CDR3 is TGTGCCAGCAGAAACCCGGGGGGCCCCCTCTATGGCTACACCTTC.